What follows are 18 T cell receptor beta chains derived from one specimen sequenced in a study of shared clonotypes between healthy human individuals. The assay was immunoSEQ multiplex PCR, and TCRdb's table has in-frame clones only and misses some. There are some 2.1 million clones in the sample; around 95% occur only once, and roughly 1.7% lies in the top ten. Terminally differentiated effector memory CD45RA+ cells were excluded from the naive CD8 cells, which were CD45RO-negative and positively selected for CCR7. The specimen was naive CD8+ T cells from PBMCs. These receptor sequences come from a man aged 18 to 30 in good health. Some clones in this sample may be carry-over from other donors' samples.

V and J are TRBV28 and TRBJ1-2; 8 bases fit TRBD1. This CDR3 is 20 amino acids long. The ends lost 0 bases at V and 6 bases at J; junction bases unmatched: 21. Per the germline V gene, CDR1 is MDHEN and CDR2 is SYDVKM. CDR3 region: CASSLWAYEAGGAYSDGYTF. The CDR3 DNA reads as TGTGCCAGCAGTTTATGGGCGTATGAGGCAGGGGGCGCGTACTCCGATGGCTACACCTTC.

V gene TRBV5-4 combines with J gene TRBJ2-1; D might be TRBD2 (5 bases). The CDR3 loop spans 15 amino acids. The germline CDR1 and CDR2 sequences are SGHNT and YYREEE (reference sequence). V lost 1 base and J lost 0, with 8 bases in between. The CDR3 loop reads CASSLTRASYNEQFF. In nucleotides, the CDR3 is TGTGCCAGCAGCTTGACGCGGGCCTCCTACAATGAGCAGTTCTTC.

V gene TRBV18 combines with J gene TRBJ2-7, with D maybe TRBD2 (6 bases). Germline V gives CDR1 KGHSH, CDR2 LQKENI. V lost 1 base and J 2 bases, leaving 12 bases between the germline ends. The CDR3 contains 15 residues. In DNA, the CDR3 is TGTGCCAGCTCACCACGGAGGGATCGAACCTACGAGCAGTACTTC. It yields the protein CASSPRRDRTYEQYF.

The chain links TRBV27 to TRBJ2-6; 7 bases agree with TRBD1. CDR1 and CDR2 from the germline V gene are MNHEY and SMNVEV (reference sequence). The junction had 16 bases not matched to a gene; V was cut back by 5 bases and J by 6 bases. The CDR3 is 18 amino acids. This chain's CDR3 is CASSPPGTAPVAANVLTF. CDR3 nucleotides: TGTGCCAGCAGTCCCCCGGGGACAGCGCCTGTAGCGGCCAACGTCCTGACTTTC.

This CDR3 reads CASSQVRGRGEDEQYF. DNA of the CDR3: TGCGCCAGCAGCCAAGTTCGTGGCAGGGGGGAAGACGAGCAGTACTTC. The V and J genes are TRBV4-3 and TRBJ2-7, with D possibly matching TRBD1 (7 bases). The V end was cut by 1 base, the J end by 5 bases, with 18 bases between. Germline V gives CDR1 LGHNA, CDR2 YSLEER. The CDR3 runs to 16 residues.

The chain is built from TRBV28 and TRBJ1-2, with D unclear. Deletions cut 2 bases from V and 4 bases from J, with 14 bases between. This CDR3 spans 15 amino acids. The V gene's germline CDR1 is MDHEN and CDR2 SYDVKM. The CDR3 nucleotides are TGTGCCAGCAGTTTAGGTGTCGGACGCAGCTATGGCTACACCTTC. It codes for CASSLGVGRSYGYTF.

The table lists this clone with a count of one. This rearrangement joins TRBV5-8 to TRBJ2-7; either TRBD1 or TRBD2 may supply D (6 bases each). V gave up 5 bases and J gave up 2 bases, with 26 bases separating them. The CDR3 runs 18 residues. Germline V gene sequence: CDR1 SGHTS, CDR2 YDEGEE. The CDR3 DNA is TGTGCCAGCAGTTTTTTAGGCCGGGGGCGCACGAAGACCTACGAGCAGTACTTC. Protein sequence: CASSFLGRGRTKTYEQYF.

The J gene is TRBJ1-4, the V gene TRBV20-1; D unclear. Trimming left V 0 bases short and J 12 bases short, with 5 bases between. The CDR3 consists of 10 residues. The germline CDR1 and CDR2 sequences are DFQATT and SNEGSKA (reference sequence). The CDR3 is CSAREGQLFF. The CDR3 DNA sequence: TGCAGTGCTAGAGAAGGGCAACTGTTTTTT.

This chain connects TRBV5-1 to TRBJ2-3; the D gene is possibly TRBD1 (6 bases). The CDR3 has 14 amino acids. Deletions cut 7 bases from V and 4 bases from J, with 16 bases between. Germline loops: CDR1 SGHRS, CDR2 YFSETQ. The CDR3 DNA follows: TGCGCCAGCGCGACAGGTCTATTGGCAGATACGCAGTATTTT. Amino acid sequence: CASATGLLADTQYF.

The J gene is TRBJ2-7, the V gene TRBV4-1; maybe TRBD2 (6 bases). Trimming took off 5 bases at V and 5 bases at J, with 16 bases between the two ends. CDR1 is MGHRA, CDR2 YSYEKL, per germline. The CDR3 runs 14 residues. CDR3 sequence (DNA): TGCGCCAGCAGCACATTCGTCGGGGGAGACGAGCAGTACTTC. It specifies CASSTFVGGDEQYF.

CDR3 protein: CASSLSLAGRPYEQYF. The CDR3 coding sequence is TGTGCCAGCAGTTTATCGCTTGCCGGGAGGCCCTACGAGCAGTACTTC. The chain employs TRBV27 and TRBJ2-7, with TRBD2 identical over 7 bases. CDR1 MNHEY and CDR2 SMNVEV come from the germline V gene (reference sequence). Trimming cost V 0 bases and J 2 bases; bases outside gene matches: 7. The CDR3 sequence is 16 residues long.

The chain couples TRBV7-9 to TRBJ2-7; TRBD1 matches 7 bases. The germline V gene has CDR1 SEHNR and CDR2 FQNEAQ (reference sequence). V lost 7 bases and J lost 3; bases outside the gene matches: 6. This CDR3 is built from 13 residues. The CDR3 DNA reads TGTGCCAGCACGGCGGACAGGTTCTACGAGCAGTACTTC. Translated: CASTADRFYEQYF.

V is TRBV9 and J is TRBJ1-1; no firm D call. The CDR3 has 13 amino acids. V was trimmed by 0 bases and J by 5 bases, leaving 8 bases between them. Germline assignment: CDR1 SGDLS and CDR2 YYNGEE. The CDR3 DNA reads as TGTGCCAGCAGCGTAGGGTCGGAGACTGAAGCTTTCTTT. Amino acids: CASSVGSETEAFF.

The CDR3 loop is CASSPTGLYTF. The DNA for the CDR3 is TGTGCCAGCAGCCCCACAGGCTTATACACCTTC. This chain joins TRBV7-9 and TRBJ1-2; tentative D call: TRBD1 (5 bases). V lost 5 bases and J 11 bases, leaving 12 bases between the germline ends. There are 11 residues in the CDR3. From germline, CDR1 is SEHNR and CDR2 FQNEAQ (reference sequence).

The V gene is TRBV7-8, the J gene TRBJ2-1, with 11 bases lining up with TRBD2. The CDR3 sequence is 16 residues long. V shed 5 bases, J shed 6 bases, and the junction held 9 bases outside the gene matches. Germline V gene sequence: CDR1 SGHVS, CDR2 FQNEAQ. CDR3 bases: TGTGCCAGCAGCCCGCCCCTAGCGGGAGGTGGCAATGAGCAGTTCTTC. Translated, it gives CASSPPLAGGGNEQFF.

As concerns this clone: The same CDR3 also results from other DNA sequences found in this sample. CDR3 DNA sequence: TGTGCCAGCAGCCAAAGCGGGAGCTCCTACAATGAGCAGTTCTTC. Translated, it gives CASSQSGSSYNEQFF. This chain uses TRBV4-2 with TRBJ2-1, with 8 bases that match TRBD2. After removal of 2 bases from V and 0 bases from J, the junction contained 0 bases not matched to a gene. CDR1 is LGHNA, CDR2 YNFKEQ, per germline. The length of the CDR3 is 15 residues.

In its sample, this clone was seen a few times. V and J are TRBV29-1 and TRBJ1-1; possibly TRBD1 for D (6 bases). This CDR3 region has 11 residues. CDR1 SQVTM and CDR2 ANQGSEA come from the germline V gene. V dropped 7 bases and J dropped 7 bases, with 13 bases sitting between them. The CDR3 DNA reads as TGCAGCGATGGACAGCCTATTGAAGCTTTCTTT. Translating gives CSDGQPIEAFF.

This chain links TRBV19 with TRBJ2-7; D may be TRBD2 (5 bases). This CDR3 is built from 14 residues. Germline V gives CDR1 LNHDA, CDR2 SQIVND (reference sequence). The V end was cut by 5 bases, the J end by 6 bases, with 17 bases between. CDR3: CASSSISVLGEQYF. The CDR3 bases are TGTGCCAGTAGTTCCATTAGCGTGCTCGGCGAGCAGTACTTC. The full variable domain, with the rest looked up from reference TRBV19 and TRBJ2-7, is DGGITQSPKYLFRKEGQNVTLSCEQNLNHDAMYWYRQDPGQGLRLIYYSQIVNDFQKGDIAEGYSVSREKKESFPLTVTSAQKNPTAFYLCASSSISVLGEQYFGPGTRLTVT.